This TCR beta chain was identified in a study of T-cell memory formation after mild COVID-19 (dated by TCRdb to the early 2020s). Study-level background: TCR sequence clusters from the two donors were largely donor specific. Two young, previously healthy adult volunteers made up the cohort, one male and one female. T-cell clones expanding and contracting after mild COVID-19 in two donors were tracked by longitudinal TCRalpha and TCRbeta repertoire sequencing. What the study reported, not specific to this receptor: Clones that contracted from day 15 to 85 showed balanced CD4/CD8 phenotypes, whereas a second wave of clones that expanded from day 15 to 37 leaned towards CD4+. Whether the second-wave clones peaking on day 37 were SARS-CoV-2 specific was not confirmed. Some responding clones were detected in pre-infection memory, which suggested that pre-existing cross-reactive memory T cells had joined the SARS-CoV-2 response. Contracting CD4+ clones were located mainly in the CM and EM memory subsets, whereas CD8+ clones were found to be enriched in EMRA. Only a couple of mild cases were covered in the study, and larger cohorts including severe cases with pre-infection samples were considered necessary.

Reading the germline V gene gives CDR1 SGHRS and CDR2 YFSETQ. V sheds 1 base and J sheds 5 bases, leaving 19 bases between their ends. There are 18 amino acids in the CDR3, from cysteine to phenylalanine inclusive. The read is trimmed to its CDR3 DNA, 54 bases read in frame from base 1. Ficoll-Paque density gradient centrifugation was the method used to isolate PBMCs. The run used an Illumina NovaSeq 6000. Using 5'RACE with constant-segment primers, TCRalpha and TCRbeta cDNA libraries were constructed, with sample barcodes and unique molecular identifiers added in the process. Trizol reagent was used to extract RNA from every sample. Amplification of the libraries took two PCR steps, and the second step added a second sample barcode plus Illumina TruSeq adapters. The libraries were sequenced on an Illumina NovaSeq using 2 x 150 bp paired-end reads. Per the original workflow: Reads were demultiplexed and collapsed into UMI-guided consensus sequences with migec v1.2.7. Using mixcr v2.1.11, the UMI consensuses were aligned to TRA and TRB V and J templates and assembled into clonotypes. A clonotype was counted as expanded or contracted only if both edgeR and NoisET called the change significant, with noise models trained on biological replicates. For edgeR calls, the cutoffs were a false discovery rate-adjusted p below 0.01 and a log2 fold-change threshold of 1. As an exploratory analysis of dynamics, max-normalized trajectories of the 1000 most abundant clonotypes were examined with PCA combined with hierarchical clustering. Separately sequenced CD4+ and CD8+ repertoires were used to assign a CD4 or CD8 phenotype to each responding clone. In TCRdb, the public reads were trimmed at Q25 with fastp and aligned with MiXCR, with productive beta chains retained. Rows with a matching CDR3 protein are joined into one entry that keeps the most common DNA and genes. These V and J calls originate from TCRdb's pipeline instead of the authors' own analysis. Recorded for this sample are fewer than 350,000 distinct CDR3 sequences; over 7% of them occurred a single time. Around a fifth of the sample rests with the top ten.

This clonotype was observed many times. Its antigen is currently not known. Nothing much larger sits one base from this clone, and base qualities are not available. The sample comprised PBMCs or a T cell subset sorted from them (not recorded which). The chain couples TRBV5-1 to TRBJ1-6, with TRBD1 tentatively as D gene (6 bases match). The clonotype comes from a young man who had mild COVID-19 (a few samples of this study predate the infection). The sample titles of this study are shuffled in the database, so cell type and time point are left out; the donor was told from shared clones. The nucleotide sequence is TGCGCCAGCAGCTTGAGGGGGACGACCCGGACTGATAATTCACCCCTCCACTTT. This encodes CASSLRGTTRTDNSPLHF.